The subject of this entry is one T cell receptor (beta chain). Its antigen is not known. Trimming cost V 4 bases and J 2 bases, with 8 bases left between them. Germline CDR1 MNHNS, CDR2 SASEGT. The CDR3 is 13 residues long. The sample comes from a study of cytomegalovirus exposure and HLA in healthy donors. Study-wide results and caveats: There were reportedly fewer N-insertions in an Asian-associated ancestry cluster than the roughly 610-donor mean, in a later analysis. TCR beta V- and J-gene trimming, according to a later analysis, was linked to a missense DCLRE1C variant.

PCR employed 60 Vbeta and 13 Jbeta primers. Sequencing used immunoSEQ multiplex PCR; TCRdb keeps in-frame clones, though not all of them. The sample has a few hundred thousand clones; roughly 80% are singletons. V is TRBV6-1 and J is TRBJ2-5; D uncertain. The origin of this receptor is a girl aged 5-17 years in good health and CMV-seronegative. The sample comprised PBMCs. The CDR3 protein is CASSAGPQETQYF. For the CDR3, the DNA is TGTGCCAGCAGTGCGGGTCCACAAGAGACCCAGTACTTC.